A selection of T cell receptor beta chains follows, all from one sample in a study of blood T cell repertoires in COVID-19. Clones were read by immunoSEQ multiplex PCR, and TCRdb kept only the in-frame ones, dropping some. This table holds around 300,000 clones, nearly 90% found once. Sample: peripheral blood. The receptors were sampled from a woman aged 40 to 50 with COVID-19, enrolled during active disease. Both conserved end residues are part of each CDR3. D genes are given only for firm matches. Clone size is shown for a subset of rows, as once, few, many or a class of expanded clone.

clone_size	v_call	j_call	d_call	cdr3_nt	cdr3_aa
.	TRBV27	TRBJ2-7	TRBD2	TGTGCCAGCAGTTTATATGGGGGACTAGCGGAAACCTACGAGCAGTACTTC	CASSLYGGLAETYEQYF
.	TRBV28	TRBJ1-2	.	TGTGCCAGCAGTCCTACACTACAGGGTCGGGACTATGGCTACACCTTC	CASSPTLQGRDYGYTF
.	TRBV4-1	TRBJ1-2	.	TGCGCCAGCAGCCAAGAGCAGGGGCCCAACTATGGCTACACCTTC	CASSQEQGPNYGYTF
.	TRBV6-5	TRBJ2-7	.	TGTGCCACGCGGGGCGGACTATCCTACGAGCAGTACTTC	CATRGGLSYEQYF
.	TRBV5-1	TRBJ2-3	.	TGCGCCAGCAGCCCAACAACAGATACGCAGTATTTT	CASSPTTDTQYF
.	TRBV27	TRBJ1-5	TRBD1	TGTGCCAGCAGCCAAGACAGGGCCAATCAGCCCCAGCATTTT	CASSQDRANQPQHF
.	TRBV27	TRBJ1-1	.	TGTGCCAGCAGTTTTAACGGGGGCACTGAAGCTTTCTTT	CASSFNGGTEAFF
.	TRBV7-2	TRBJ2-5	TRBD1	TGTGCCAGCAGCTTAGTTCCGGGACAGTATCAAGAGACCCAGTACTTC	CASSLVPGQYQETQYF
.	TRBV7-9	TRBJ1-4	.	TGTGCCAGCAGCCGAAGGGACATTCCTAATGAAAAACTGTTTTTT	CASSRRDIPNEKLFF
.	TRBV25-1	TRBJ1-5	TRBD1	TGTGCCAGCGCCGGGACAGGGGTGTCTCAGCCCCAGCATTTT	CASAGTGVSQPQHF
.	TRBV7-2	TRBJ2-7	.	TGTGCCAGCAGCGCGCCAGGACTACCGGGCTACGAGCAGTACTTC	CASSAPGLPGYEQYF
.	TRBV6-5	TRBJ2-3	.	TGTGCCAGCAGTTACTCACTAGCTTCAGATACGCAGTATTTT	CASSYSLASDTQYF
.	TRBV7-3	TRBJ2-1	.	TGTGCCAGCAGCCCGGGCCCCGGAGGAATGGATGAGCAGTTCTTC	CASSPGPGGMDEQFF
.	TRBV28	TRBJ2-7	TRBD2	TGTGCCAGCCTCCGGGGGGGGTCCTACGAGCAGTACTTC	CASLRGGSYEQYF
.	TRBV7-2	TRBJ2-5	.	TGTGCCAGCAGCTTAGCCACAGCGGTTCAGGTGGCCCAGTACTTC	CASSLATAVQVAQYF
.	TRBV2	TRBJ2-4	TRBD2	TGTGCCAGCAGTGAAATGGGAGGGAACCGCAAAAACATTCAGTACTTC	CASSEMGGNRKNIQYF
.	TRBV19	TRBJ1-1	.	TGTGCCAGTAGTATAGACGCAGGGGCGCCCTATGAAGCTTTCTTT	CASSIDAGAPYEAFF
.	TRBV14	TRBJ1-1	.	TGTGCCAGCAGCCCCCCTCCAGGGGCTGAAGCTTTCTTT	CASSPPPGAEAFF
.	TRBV5-1	TRBJ2-2	.	TGCGCCAGCAGCCCCCCGGGGAGTGGGGTTTCCGGGGAGTTGTTTTTT	CASSPPGSGVSGELFF
.	TRBV9	TRBJ2-2	.	TGTGCCAGCAGCGTGGGGGGGCTGAACACCGGGGAGCTGTTTTTT	CASSVGGLNTGELFF
.	TRBV19	TRBJ1-1	TRBD1	TGTGCCAGTAGTGCCTGGGACAGGGGGAACACTGAAGCTTTCTTT	CASSAWDRGNTEAFF
.	TRBV15	TRBJ1-5	.	TGTGCCACCAGCCCCCAGGGCAGAAACTATCAGCCCCAGCATTTT	CATSPQGRNYQPQHF
.	TRBV3-1/TRBV3-2	TRBJ1-2	.	TGTGCCAGCAGCCCATACAGTGTCCCTAACTATGGCTACACCTTC	CASSPYSVPNYGYTF
once	TRBV6-5	TRBJ2-7	.	TGTGCCAGCAGTTACTCTCGGGGTTCGACCTACGAGCAGTACTTC	CASSYSRGSTYEQYF
.	TRBV6-5	TRBJ2-7	TRBD1	TGTGCCAGCTGGACAGGGGGGTCCTACGAGCAGTACTTC	CASWTGGSYEQYF
once	TRBV6-2/TRBV6-3	TRBJ2-1	.	TGTGCCAGCAGTCCCCGGCCGGCAGGCACTAATGAGCAGTTCTTC	CASSPRPAGTNEQFF
.	TRBV7-2	TRBJ2-2	.	TGTGCCAGCAGCTTACAGAAGGGCGCGGGCGGGGAGCTGTTTTTT	CASSLQKGAGGELFF
.	TRBV6-5	TRBJ1-6	TRBD1	TGTGCCAGCAGCCGGGACAGGGGAAATTCACCCCTCCACTTT	CASSRDRGNSPLHF
once	TRBV9	TRBJ2-7	.	TGTGCCAGCAGCGCGGGGCAGGGGGGCTTTATCTACGAGCAGTACTTC	CASSAGQGGFIYEQYF
.	TRBV12-3/TRBV12-4	TRBJ1-4	.	TGTGCCAGCAGTTTACGACAGAATGAAAAACTGTTTTTT	CASSLRQNEKLFF
once	TRBV28	TRBJ1-5	.	TGTGCCAGCAGTTCGCCACCTACAGGGCCCACACAGCATTTT	CASSSPPTGPTQHF
.	TRBV28	TRBJ2-1	.	TGTGCCAGCACAGTATCTCTCTCCTACAATGAGCAGTTCTTC	CASTVSLSYNEQFF
.	TRBV27	TRBJ1-2	TRBD1	TGTGCCAGCAGTTTCCGGGGAGGACAGGGGGCGCGGGGCTACACCTTC	CASSFRGGQGARGYTF
.	TRBV5-1	TRBJ2-2	TRBD1	TGCGCCAGCAGCTCTGGGACAGGGATGAACACCGGGGAGCTGTTTTTT	CASSSGTGMNTGELFF
.	TRBV27	TRBJ1-1	.	TGTGCCAGCAGTTTTCAGGGTAAATCTGCGGCTTTCTTT	CASSFQGKSAAFF
.	TRBV27	TRBJ2-1	TRBD1	TGTGCCAGCAGTTTATTATCCCGCACCGGATCGGGACAGGCGCCGAATGAGCAGTTCTTC	CASSLLSRTGSGQAPNEQFF
once	TRBV28	TRBJ1-5	.	TGTGCCAGCAGTTTATCCGCAGGGGATAATCAGCCCCAGCATTTT	CASSLSAGDNQPQHF
.	TRBV7-9	TRBJ2-5	TRBD2	TGTGCCAGCAGCTTAAGGGCCGGACTAGCGGGATCGGGGGAGACCCAGTACTTC	CASSLRAGLAGSGETQYF
.	TRBV2	TRBJ2-3	.	TGTGCCAGCAAGGGAGGCACAGATACGCAGTATTTT	CASKGGTDTQYF
.	TRBV18	TRBJ2-5	.	TGTGCCAGCTCACCCCTGGAGGGAGAGACCCAGTACTTC	CASSPLEGETQYF
.	TRBV7-2	TRBJ2-5	TRBD1	TGTGCCAGCAGCGAGATGGGACAGGGGACCCAGTACTTC	CASSEMGQGTQYF
.	TRBV19	TRBJ2-2	TRBD2	TGTGCCAGTAGTGCCGGGCGGGGGGTCACCAACACCGGGGAGCTGTTTTTT	CASSAGRGVTNTGELFF
.	TRBV28	TRBJ1-1	TRBD1	TGTGCCAGCAGTTTTGTTAGGGGGCGCACTGAAGCTTTCTTT	CASSFVRGRTEAFF
.	TRBV11-1	TRBJ2-7	.	TGTGCCAGCAGCTTAGCCGCTGCGAGCTCCTACGAGCAGTACTTC	CASSLAAASSYEQYF
once	TRBV19	TRBJ1-4	.	TGTGCCAGTAGTACTTCGACAGTAGGTGCGGAAAAACTGTTTTTT	CASSTSTVGAEKLFF